One T cell receptor (beta chain) is described in this entry. Its antigen remains unidentified. The record originates from a study of T cells in Graves' hyperthyroidism and ophthalmopathy. Study results and caveats: Blood also contained most expanded thyroid clonotypes above 0.001. Before onset, ophthalmopathy was predicted by the model a median about 6.2 months earlier.

Graves' hyperthyroidism is called stable when ophthalmopathy does not progress within 18 months. Patients aged 18 to 65 had newly diagnosed hyperthyroidism lasting under 2 months. Amplified TCR beta CDR3 regions came from RNA transcripts. HTBI primers were the set used in a first-round RT-PCR of the TCR CDR3. TCRdb ran MiXCR on the multiplex PCR reads and lists one entry per CDR3 protein. Of some 770,000 distinct CDR3 sequences in the sample, 16% are singletons; the top ten hold around 7.7%. The CDR3 is made up of 15 amino acids. V shed 5 bases and J 9 bases; nucleotides not matched to a gene: 9. Per the germline V gene, CDR1 is SQVTM and CDR2 is ANQGSEA.

The clonotype comes from a man between 18 and 35 years old with Graves' hyperthyroidism. The V gene is TRBV29-1, the J gene TRBJ2-1; 14 bases are shared with TRBD2. Sample: blood. In DNA, the CDR3 is TGCAGCGTTCTGACTAGCGGGAGGGATGGCGGTGAGCAGTTCTTC. Its translation is CSVLTSGRDGGEQFF.